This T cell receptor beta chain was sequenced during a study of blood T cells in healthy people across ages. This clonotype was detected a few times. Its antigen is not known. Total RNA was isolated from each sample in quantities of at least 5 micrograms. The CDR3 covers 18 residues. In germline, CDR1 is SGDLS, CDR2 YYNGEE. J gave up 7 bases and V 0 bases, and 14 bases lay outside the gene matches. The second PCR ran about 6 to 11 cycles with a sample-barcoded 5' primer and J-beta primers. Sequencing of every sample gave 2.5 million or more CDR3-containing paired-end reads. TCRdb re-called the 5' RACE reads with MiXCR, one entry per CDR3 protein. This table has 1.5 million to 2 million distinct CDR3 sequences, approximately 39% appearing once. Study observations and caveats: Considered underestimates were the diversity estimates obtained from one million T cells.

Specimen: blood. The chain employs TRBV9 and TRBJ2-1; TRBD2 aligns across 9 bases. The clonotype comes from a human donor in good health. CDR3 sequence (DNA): TGTGCCAGCAGCGTAGATTTTAGCGGGGGAAGGTTTGGGAATGAGCAGTTCTTC. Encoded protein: CASSVDFSGGRFGNEQFF.